The 32 T cell receptor beta chains presented below share a single source sample, sequenced in a study of control samples from healthy donors and cancer patients. Libraries were prepared by immunoSEQ multiplex PCR; TCRdb keeps only in-frame clonotypes and omits some of them. The data hold more than 45,000 clones, with about 93% observed a single time. Sequenced: PBMCs. Receptors originate from a woman aged 45-60 years with head and neck cancer.

This CDR3 reads CASSGTGGHTQYF. The CDR3 coding sequence is TGTGCCAGCAGTGGGACAGGGGGACATACGCAGTATTTT. The chain couples TRBV2 to TRBJ2-3; 10 nucleotides agree with TRBD1. The V segment lost 4 bases and the J segment 7 bases; nucleotides outside the gene matches: 2. The CDR3 covers 13 residues. The V gene's germline CDR1 is SNHLY and CDR2 FYNNEI. Full variable domain (remainder filled in from reference TRBV2 and TRBJ2-3): EPEVTQTPSHQVTQMGQEVILRCVPISNHLYFYWYRQILGQKVEFLVSFYNNEISEKSEIFDDQFSVERPDGSNFTLKIRSTKLEDSAMYFCASSGTGGHTQYFGPGTRLTVL.

The chain has TRBV30 and TRBJ2-7; TRBD2 matches at 8 bases. J gave up 5 bases and V 2 bases, and 14 bases lay outside the gene matches. Germline lookup yields CDR1 GTSNPN and CDR2 SVGIG (reference sequence). The CDR3 loop spans 16 amino acids. CDR3 bases: TGTGCCTGGAGTTTCAGTCCCGGGACTAGAGGGAACGAGCAGTACTTC. Residues: CAWSFSPGTRGNEQYF.

The chain uses TRBV7-9 and TRBJ1-4; possible D gene TRBD1, 5 bases. The V gene lost 6 bases and the J gene lost 5 bases, with 16 bases spanning the gap. Looked up from germline, CDR1 is SEHNR and CDR2 is FQNEAQ (reference sequence). This CDR3 is 15 amino acids long. CDR3 region: CASSSPGPSNEKLFF. CDR3 nucleotides: TGTGCCAGCAGTTCCCCGGGACCGTCGAATGAAAAACTGTTTTTT.

The sample holds one count of this clone. V is TRBV28 and J is TRBJ1-1; unclear D gene. Germline CDR1 MDHEN, CDR2 SYDVKM. The CDR3 runs 15 residues. Deletions cut 4 bases from V and 4 bases from J, with 16 bases between. The CDR3, as DNA: TGTGCCAGCAGTTCCCCCCCGTTGGAGGCCACTGAAGCTTTCTTT. Protein product: CASSSPPLEATEAFF.

V is TRBV5-1 and J is TRBJ2-3, with TRBD2 identical over 7 bases. V shed 0 bases, J shed 0 bases, and the junction held 4 bases outside the gene matches. CDR1 SGHRS and CDR2 YFSETQ come from the germline V gene. This CDR3 contains 16 residues. Here the CDR3 DNA reads TGCGCCAGCAGCTTGGGAGGGACTACTAGCACAGATACGCAGTATTTT. This encodes CASSLGGTTSTDTQYF.

This chain uses TRBV18 with TRBJ2-1; D gene uncertain. The CDR3 covers 15 residues. The V end lost 0 bases, the J end lost 8 bases, and 14 bases lay between the germline ends. Germline V gene lookup returns CDR1 KGHSH and CDR2 LQKENI. For the CDR3, the DNA is TGTGCCAGCTCACCACCGAGTAGCCCTAGGGATGAGCAGTTCTTC. Its protein is CASSPPSSPRDEQFF.

J is TRBJ1-5 and V is TRBV10-3, with TRBD1 identical over 10 bases. There are 14 residues in the CDR3. The germline CDR1 and CDR2 sequences are ENHRY and SYGVKD. The V gene end was trimmed by 8 bases and the J gene end by 0 bases; junction bases not matched to a gene: 1. The CDR3 region is CAIGTGDSNQPQHF. CDR3 nucleotide sequence: TGTGCCATCGGGACAGGGGATAGCAATCAGCCCCAGCATTTT.

This clone came up a few times. The V call is TRBV7-3, the J call TRBJ2-2; 11 bases are shared with TRBD2. Losses at the gene ends were 4 bases for V and 4 bases for J; bases not matched to a gene: 5. Germline loops: CDR1 SGHTA, CDR2 FQGTGA. The CDR3 loop spans 16 amino acids. CDR3 loop: CASSSTGTSGTGELFF. CDR3 coding DNA: TGTGCCAGCAGCTCTACCGGGACTAGCGGCACCGGGGAGCTGTTTTTT.

V usage is TRBV7-2 and J usage is TRBJ1-2; possibly TRBD1 for D (6 bases). V lost 0 bases, J lost 4 bases, and 15 bases lay in between. Germline CDR1 SGHTA, CDR2 FQGNSA. This CDR3 contains 16 residues. The CDR3 nucleotides read TGTGCCAGCAGCTTAGCAGCCTCACAGGGAGCCTATGGCTACACCTTC. This encodes CASSLAASQGAYGYTF.

This chain joins TRBV10-3 and TRBJ2-5; D is tentatively TRBD1 or TRBD2 (5 bases each). Between the trimmed V and J ends, which lost 6 bases and 5 bases, there was a span of 13 bases. Germline loops: CDR1 ENHRY, CDR2 SYGVKD. The CDR3 covers 13 residues. The CDR3 spells CAISATRQETQYF. DNA of the CDR3: TGTGCCATCAGCGCCACTAGACAGGAGACCCAGTACTTC.

This chain joins TRBV5-4 and TRBJ2-2; D perhaps matches TRBD2 (6 bases). With 4 bases removed from V and 4 bases from J, the gap between germline ends came to 11 bases. Germline values: CDR1 SGHNT, CDR2 YYREEE (reference sequence). The CDR3 is 14 residues long. The CDR3 is CASSPWGVTGELFF. CDR3 DNA: TGTGCCAGCAGCCCTTGGGGGGTCACCGGGGAGCTGTTTTTT.

The chain combines TRBV7-9 with TRBJ2-7; possible D gene TRBD1, 6 bases. The V end was cut by 6 bases, the J end by 6 bases, with 15 bases between. The CDR3 spans 13 residues. CDR1 is SEHNR, CDR2 FQNEAQ, per germline (reference sequence). CDR3 residues: CASSFSQGPEQYF. CDR3 coding DNA: TGTGCCAGCAGTTTTTCACAGGGTCCCGAGCAGTACTTC.

The J gene is TRBJ1-2, the V gene TRBV28; D gene uncertain. V lost 5 bases, J lost 7 bases, and 17 bases lay in between. The CDR3 length is 14 residues. Germline loops: CDR1 MDHEN, CDR2 SYDVKM. The CDR3 loop is CASSPSTASGGYTF. CDR3 bases: TGTGCCAGCAGTCCCTCCACAGCGAGTGGTGGCTACACCTTC.

The chain joins TRBV7-3 to TRBJ2-3; 8 bases are a match to TRBD2. CDR1 is SGHTA and CDR2 is FQGTGA in the germline V gene. The CDR3 consists of 14 residues. Trimming took 0 bases from V and 4 from J; bases not matched to a gene: 0. Here the CDR3 DNA reads TGTGCCAGCAGCTTAACGCGGGAGGCAGATACGCAGTATTTT. It specifies CASSLTREADTQYF.

This clone was observed once. The chain carries TRBV6-6 and TRBJ1-1; D may be TRBD1 (5 bases). The germline gives CDR1 MNHNY, CDR2 SVGAGI (reference sequence). The CDR3 totals 15 residues. The ends were cut back, 6 bases at V and 9 bases at J, with 23 bases in the middle. DNA of the CDR3: TGTGCCAGCAGCCTAAAAGGGGAGGGAGGGTGGAAAGCTTTCTTT. Translated: CASSLKGEGGWKAFF.

The CDR3 spells CASSLGLAGDYQETQYF. CDR3 in DNA: TGCGCCAGCAGCTTGGGACTAGCGGGAGACTACCAAGAGACCCAGTACTTC. The rearrangement uses TRBV5-1 and TRBJ2-5, with 12 nucleotides matching TRBD2. This CDR3 spans 17 amino acids. Looked up from germline, CDR1 is SGHRS and CDR2 is YFSETQ. The trim removed 0 bases at V and 0 bases at J, leaving 3 bases unmatched.

CDR3 in amino acids: CASSPLGAAGGPETQYF. The CDR3 DNA follows: TGTGCCAGTAGCCCCTTAGGGGCAGCGGGGGGGCCAGAGACCCAGTACTTC. The chain employs TRBV19 and TRBJ2-5, with 10 bases that match TRBD2. Trimming cost V 6 bases and J 4 bases; bases outside gene matches: 14. The CDR3 extends over 17 amino acids. Germline lookup yields CDR1 LNHDA and CDR2 SQIVND (reference sequence). Looking up the rest from reference TRBV19 and TRBJ2-5 gives the full variable domain: DGGITQSPKYLFRKEGQNVTLSCEQNLNHDAMYWYRQDPGQGLRLIYYSQIVNDFQKGDIAEGYSVSREKKESFPLTVTSAQKNPTAFYLCASSPLGAAGGPETQYFGPGTRLLVL.

J is TRBJ1-1 and V is TRBV20-1, with D unclear. Deletions cut 5 bases from V and 1 base from J, with 5 bases between. Germline loops: CDR1 DFQATT, CDR2 SNEGSKA (reference sequence). The CDR3 has 11 residues. The CDR3 region has the DNA TGCAGTGCTTACCAGAACACTGAAGCTTTCTTT. It translates to CSAYQNTEAFF.

This clone was counted a single time. V gene TRBV28 combines with J gene TRBJ2-3; TRBD2 matches 10 bases. The CDR3 length is 15 residues. V lost 4 bases to trimming and J lost 3 bases; unmatched junction nucleotides: 4. Germline CDR1 reads MDHEN; CDR2 reads SYDVKM. The CDR3 region is CASSSAGGETDTQYF. CDR3 DNA sequence: TGTGCCAGCAGTTCAGCGGGAGGGGAGACAGATACGCAGTATTTT.

V usage is TRBV28 and J usage is TRBJ1-2; 8 positions agree with TRBD1. The CDR3 loop spans 15 amino acids. J lost 8 bases, V lost 3 bases, and 11 bases had no gene match. CDR1 is MDHEN, CDR2 SYDVKM, per germline. The CDR3 coding sequence is TGTGCCAGCAGTTTCCCCCTTACAGGGGGGGGCGGCTACACCTTC. This gives the protein CASSFPLTGGGGYTF.

The J gene is TRBJ2-1, the V gene TRBV3-1 (or the pseudogene TRBV3-2), with 12 bases that match TRBD1. This CDR3 contains 16 residues. Germline loops: CDR1 LGHDT, CDR2 YNNKEL (reference sequence). V lost 0 bases and J lost 7; bases outside the gene matches: 4. The CDR3 is CASSQDGTGGSNEQFF. As DNA, the CDR3 is TGTGCCAGCAGCCAAGATGGGACAGGGGGCTCGAATGAGCAGTTCTTC.

The rearrangement links TRBV24-1 to TRBJ1-5, with 10 bases lining up with TRBD1. Germline V gene lookup returns CDR1 KGHDR and CDR2 SFDVKD. Losses at the gene ends were 2 bases for V and 6 bases for J; bases not matched to a gene: 6. The CDR3 spans 16 residues. The CDR3 protein is CATSDSGTGDSQPQHF. In DNA, the CDR3 is TGTGCCACCAGTGATTCCGGGACAGGGGACTCTCAGCCCCAGCATTTT.

This clone appeared a few times. The genes are TRBV5-1 and TRBJ2-7, with a possible D match to TRBD1 (5 bases). The CDR3 length is 14 residues. Trimming cost V 0 bases and J 7 bases, with 14 bases left between them. Per germline, CDR1 SGHRS and CDR2 YFSETQ. The chain's CDR3 is CASSLADGAGEQYF. The CDR3 region has the DNA TGCGCCAGCAGCTTGGCCGATGGGGCCGGGGAGCAGTACTTC.

The chain combines TRBV5-4 with TRBJ1-2; TRBD1 matches 8 bases. Germline V gives CDR1 SGHNT, CDR2 YYREEE (reference sequence). V trimming: 2 bases; J trimming: 7 bases; junction bases outside the gene matches: 1. The CDR3 is made up of 12 amino acids. Here the CDR3 DNA reads TGTGCCAGCAGCTTCGACAGGGGTGGCTACACCTTC. Translation: CASSFDRGGYTF.

This chain links TRBV29-1 with TRBJ2-6; D ambiguous. V shed 3 bases and J shed 0 bases, with 6 bases lying between them. CDR3 length equals 14 residues. Germline CDR1 reads SQVTM; CDR2 reads ANQGSEA. The CDR3 nucleotides read TGCAGCGTTGAGTTTCCCTCTGGGGCCAACGTCCTGACTTTC. Protein: CSVEFPSGANVLTF.

The V and J genes are TRBV6-5 and TRBJ1-1; D possibly corresponds to TRBD1 (6 bases). CDR3 length: 13 amino acids. The germline gives CDR1 MNHEY, CDR2 SVGAGI. V gave up 6 bases and J gave up 5 bases, with 13 bases separating them. In DNA, the CDR3 is TGTGCCAGCAGCCCCAGGGGAGAAACTGAAGCTTTCTTT. The encoded protein is CASSPRGETEAFF.

This chain links TRBV29-1 with TRBJ1-2; 12 bases are a match to TRBD1. This CDR3 is 14 amino acids long. In germline, CDR1 is SQVTM, CDR2 ANQGSEA. With 4 bases clipped from V and 8 bases from J, the junction kept 8 bases outside the gene matches. The CDR3 protein is CSVVRGQGARGYTF. The CDR3 DNA follows: TGCAGCGTTGTAAGGGGACAGGGGGCGCGAGGCTACACCTTC.

This chain uses TRBV6-5 with TRBJ1-6, with D possibly TRBD1 on 6 matching bases. Germline-derived CDR1 and CDR2 are MNHEY and SVGAGI. V was shortened by 7 bases and J by 7 bases, with 17 bases between the two germline ends. CDR3 length: 15 amino acids. CDR3 loop: CASTRSGGGNSPLHF. The CDR3 coding sequence is TGTGCCAGCACCCGTTCCGGGGGCGGAAATTCACCCCTCCACTTT.

This clone came up a few times. The chain carries TRBV18 and TRBJ2-7; D is perhaps TRBD1 or TRBD2 (6 bases each). The ends were cut back, 0 bases at V and 3 bases at J, with 12 bases in the middle. This CDR3 is built from 15 residues. Per germline, CDR1 KGHSH and CDR2 LQKENI. CDR3 nucleotides: TGTGCCAGCTCACCACCGGGGGGCGCGTTCTACGAGCAGTACTTC. It yields the protein CASSPPGGAFYEQYF.

The V gene is TRBV4-1, the J gene TRBJ2-5, with 8 bases fitting TRBD1. This CDR3 is 15 amino acids long. From germline, CDR1 is MGHRA and CDR2 YSYEKL. V was clipped by 1 base and J by 5 bases; unmatched bases: 6. CDR3 bases: TGCGCCAGCAGCCAAGTTCGGACAGGGCGTGAGACCCAGTACTTC. Its translation is CASSQVRTGRETQYF.

The rearrangement links TRBV9 to TRBJ2-5; 10 nucleotides match TRBD2. Germline V gene lookup returns CDR1 SGDLS and CDR2 YYNGEE. The CDR3 runs 15 residues. V trimming: 4 bases; J trimming: 2 bases; junction bases outside the gene matches: 5. CDR3: CASSWTSGFQETQYF. CDR3 nucleotides: TGTGCCAGCAGCTGGACTAGCGGATTTCAAGAGACCCAGTACTTC.

This chain links TRBV5-1 with TRBJ2-7; D possibly corresponds to TRBD2 (6 bases). Germline V lookup: CDR1 SGHRS, CDR2 YFSETQ. V lost 4 bases and J lost 6, with 17 bases in between. The CDR3 runs 14 residues. The CDR3 protein is CASSPGTDFGEQYF. The CDR3 region has the DNA TGCGCCAGCAGCCCCGGGACTGATTTTGGCGAGCAGTACTTC.